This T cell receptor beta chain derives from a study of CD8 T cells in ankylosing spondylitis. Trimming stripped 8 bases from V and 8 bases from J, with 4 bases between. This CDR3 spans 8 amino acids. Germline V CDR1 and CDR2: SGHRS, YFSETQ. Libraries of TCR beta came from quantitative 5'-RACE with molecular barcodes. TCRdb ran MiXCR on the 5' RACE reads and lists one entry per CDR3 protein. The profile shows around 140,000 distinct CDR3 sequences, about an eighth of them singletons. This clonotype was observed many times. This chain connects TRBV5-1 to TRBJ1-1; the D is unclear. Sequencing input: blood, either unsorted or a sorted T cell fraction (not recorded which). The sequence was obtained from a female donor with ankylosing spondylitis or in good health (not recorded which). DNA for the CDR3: TGCGCCAGTGGAGAAGCTTTCTTT. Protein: CASGEAFF.